Below, 21 T cell receptor beta chains from the same sample are listed, as sequenced in a study of shared clonotypes between healthy human individuals. The protocol was immunoSEQ multiplex PCR, while the TCRdb copy is restricted to in-frame clones and leaves out a portion. The profile shows about 490,000 clones, approximately 81% of them singletons. The sample taken for sequencing was PBMCs. The receptors come from a woman aged 40 to 50 in good health. Some clones in this sample may be carry-over from other donors' samples.

The chain has TRBV2 and TRBJ1-5; D gene uncertain. CDR3 size: 14 residues. Germline assignment: CDR1 SNHLY and CDR2 FYNNEI. Trimming removed 4 bases at V and 5 bases at J, with 12 bases between. The CDR3 DNA sequence: TGTGCCAGCAGTGGGGTTGGCACGGATCAGCCCCAGCATTTT. Translating gives CASSGVGTDQPQHF. Looking up the rest from reference TRBV2 and TRBJ1-5 gives the full variable domain: EPEVTQTPSHQVTQMGQEVILRCVPISNHLYFYWYRQILGQKVEFLVSFYNNEISEKSEIFDDQFSVERPDGSNFTLKIRSTKLEDSAMYFCASSGVGTDQPQHFGDGTRLSIL.

The V call is TRBV5-1, the J call TRBJ2-7, with 8 bases lining up with TRBD1. CDR3 size: 15 residues. Germline V gives CDR1 SGHRS, CDR2 YFSETQ. V shed 0 bases, J shed 7 bases, and the junction held 9 bases outside the gene matches. CDR3 in amino acids: CASSLAAGGVEEQYF. The CDR3 coding sequence is TGCGCCAGCAGCTTGGCAGCAGGGGGCGTTGAAGAGCAGTACTTC.

This clone has a handful of counts. CDR3: CASRPPSGSSYEQYF. DNA for the CDR3: TGTGCCAGCAGACCCCCTAGCGGGAGCTCCTACGAGCAGTACTTC. The chain couples TRBV28 to TRBJ2-7; 10 bases match TRBD2. This CDR3 contains 15 residues. Losses at the gene ends were 6 bases for V and 0 bases for J; bases not matched to a gene: 5. Germline V CDR1 and CDR2: MDHEN, SYDVKM.

Regarding this clone: It is likely a read error: a sequence one base away is far more abundant. The CDR3 region is CASSEYEGAGDLFF. As DNA, the CDR3 is TGTGCCAGCAGTGAATATGAGGGGGCCGGGGATCTGTTTTTT. The V gene is TRBV25-1, the J gene TRBJ2-2, with 7 bases fitting TRBD1. Germline CDR1 MGHDK, CDR2 SYGVNS. CDR3 length: 14 amino acids.

The chain recombines TRBV13 with TRBJ2-1; D is perhaps TRBD1 or TRBD2 (5 bases each). The ends were cut back, 2 bases at V and 0 bases at J, with 8 bases in the middle. Germline CDR1 and CDR2: PRHDT and FYEKMQ (reference sequence). The CDR3 totals 15 residues. For the CDR3, the DNA is TGTGCCAGCAGCTTATCCGGGACCTCCTACAATGAGCAGTTCTTC. It codes for CASSLSGTSYNEQFF.

This sequence joins TRBV4-1 and TRBJ1-1; perhaps TRBD1 as D (5 bases). Germline V gene data show CDR1 as MGHRA and CDR2 as YSYEKL. The CDR3 runs to 17 residues. V lost 3 bases, J lost 2 bases, and 19 bases lay in between. CDR3 DNA: TGCGCCAGCAGCCATGCCCTGTTAAGGGGAAAAAACACTGAAGCTTTCTTT. Residues: CASSHALLRGKNTEAFF.

The rearrangement joins TRBV5-1 to TRBJ2-2; 9 bases align to TRBD1. CDR3 length equals 16 residues. V trimming: 0 bases; J trimming: 6 bases; junction bases outside the gene matches: 6. Germline values: CDR1 SGHRS, CDR2 YFSETQ. The chain's CDR3 is CASSLEVRTGAGELFF. The DNA of the CDR3 is TGCGCCAGCAGCTTGGAAGTGCGGACAGGGGCCGGGGAGCTGTTTTTT.

This clone was observed a few times. The rearrangement uses TRBV27 and TRBJ2-7, with D possibly TRBD1 on 6 matching bases. The CDR3 is 16 amino acids. Germline CDR1 and CDR2: MNHEY and SMNVEV (reference sequence). With 6 bases removed from V and 2 bases from J, the gap between germline ends came to 20 bases. The CDR3 here is CASRRWATGLAYEQYF. For the CDR3, the DNA is TGTGCCAGCAGACGTTGGGCGACAGGTCTAGCCTACGAGCAGTACTTC.

A note on this clone: This likely came from a read error, as a far larger clone is one base away. The rearrangement joins TRBV5-1 to TRBJ1-1, with TRBD1 as a possible D gene (6 bases). The ends were cut back, 1 base at V and 6 bases at J, with 34 bases in the middle. This CDR3 contains 21 residues. CDR1 is SGHRS, CDR2 YFSETQ, per germline. Here the CDR3 DNA reads TGCGCCAGCAGCTTGATTCCAACTAACCAAAAGAGTACGGGACAAGTCGCTGAAGCTTTCTTT. Amino acid sequence: CASSLIPTNQKSTGQVAEAFF.

In this sample, this clone turned up once. This likely reflects a read error, since a far larger clone is one base away. V and J are TRBV6-1 and TRBJ1-1, with TRBD1 matching over 9 bases. CDR1 MNHNS and CDR2 SASEGT come from the germline V gene. This CDR3 contains 15 residues. The CDR3, as DNA: TGTGCCAGCAGTGAAGCGGGGACAGGGCGGGTTACGGCTTCCTTT. Translated: CASSEAGTGRVTASF.

The V and J genes are TRBV7-9 and TRBJ2-7; TRBD2 matches at 9 bases. Per germline, CDR1 SEHNR and CDR2 FQNEAQ (reference sequence). V trimming: 2 bases; J trimming: 0 bases; junction bases outside the gene matches: 11. This CDR3 region has 18 residues. The CDR3 nucleotides read TGTGCCAGCAGCTTACCACGGATGGGTAGCGGGAGCTCCTACGAGCAGTACTTC. Amino acid sequence: CASSLPRMGSGSSYEQYF.

The chain recombines TRBV30 with TRBJ1-2; D is undetermined. The CDR3 covers 12 residues. Germline CDR1 reads GTSNPN; CDR2 reads SVGIG (reference sequence). V lost 0 bases to trimming and J lost 4 bases, with 6 bases between them. The CDR3 DNA reads TGTGCCTGGAGTGTACAGCCCTATGGCTACACCTTC. Encoded protein: CAWSVQPYGYTF.

This chain joins TRBV7-2 and TRBJ1-1; weak D call: TRBD1 (5 bases). The length of the CDR3 is 13 residues. Germline CDR1 is SGHTA and CDR2 is FQGNSA. Trimming pared 2 bases from V and 3 bases from J, leaving 7 bases between. CDR3 amino acids: CASSLIGDTEAFF. As DNA, the CDR3 is TGTGCCAGCAGCTTAATAGGGGACACTGAAGCTTTCTTT.

This clone was recorded many times. The sample carries other DNA sequences with the same CDR3. This chain links TRBV29-1 with TRBJ2-7; 9 positions agree with TRBD1. This CDR3 is built from 14 residues. CDR1 is SQVTM and CDR2 is ANQGSEA in the germline V gene. Unmatched junction bases numbered 11, after V lost 6 bases and J lost 5 bases. CDR3: CSVQIPGQGHEQYF. The CDR3 nucleotides read TGCAGCGTCCAAATACCGGGACAGGGTCACGAGCAGTACTTC.

This chain uses TRBV6-4 with TRBJ2-5, with D possibly TRBD1 on 7 matching bases. The CDR3 spans 16 residues. Germline CDR1 reads MRHNA; CDR2 reads SNTAGT. V gave up 7 bases and J gave up 5 bases, with 23 bases separating them. CDR3 amino acids: CASKQGGTAREETQYF. The CDR3 DNA is TGTGCCAGCAAACAAGGAGGGACAGCGAGGGAGGAGACCCAGTACTTC.

Here the CDR3 reads CAWSVSAWVTEAFF. Here the CDR3 DNA reads TGTGCCTGGAGTGTAAGCGCCTGGGTTACTGAAGCTTTCTTT. V and J are TRBV30 and TRBJ1-1; D not resolved. The CDR3 sequence is 14 residues long. V lost 0 bases, J lost 5 bases, and 13 bases lay in between. Per the germline V gene, CDR1 is GTSNPN and CDR2 is SVGIG (reference sequence).

In DNA form, the CDR3 reads TGTGCCAGCAGGGGGGGATCAGGGTCACGACCCTACGAGCAGTACTTC. Its translation: CASRGGSGSRPYEQYF. V is TRBV6-6 and J is TRBJ2-7; D possibly corresponds to TRBD2 (6 bases). Germline CDR1 is MNHNY and CDR2 is SVGAGI (reference sequence). V lost 6 bases and J lost 2, with 20 bases in between. The CDR3 is made up of 16 amino acids.

Comment on this clone: Other DNA sequences in the same sample also yield this CDR3. This sequence joins TRBV15 and TRBJ2-7, with TRBD1 identical over 7 bases. This CDR3 has 13 amino acids. CDR1 and CDR2 from the germline V gene are LNHNV and YYDKDF (reference sequence). Losses at the gene ends were 0 bases for V and 4 bases for J; bases not matched to a gene: 0. The chain's CDR3 is CATSRDRGYEQYF. CDR3 DNA sequence: TGTGCCACCAGCAGAGACAGGGGGTACGAGCAGTACTTC.

This clone occurred many times. The chain links TRBV2 to TRBJ1-1; the D is unclear. Trimming removed 7 bases from V and 3 bases from J, with 9 bases in between. The germline V gene has CDR1 SNHLY and CDR2 FYNNEI. This CDR3 contains 12 residues. For the CDR3, the DNA is TGTGCCAGCACCGCAGGCTACACTGAAGCTTTCTTT. Its translation: CASTAGYTEAFF. The variable domain in full, with the rest retrieved from reference TRBV2 and TRBJ1-1, is EPEVTQTPSHQVTQMGQEVILRCVPISNHLYFYWYRQILGQKVEFLVSFYNNEISEKSEIFDDQFSVERPDGSNFTLKIRSTKLEDSAMYFCASTAGYTEAFFGQGTRLTVV.

The chain is built from TRBV29-1 and TRBJ1-3; no definite D call. Germline values: CDR1 SQVTM, CDR2 ANQGSEA. V gave up 5 bases and J gave up 7 bases, with 9 bases separating them. CDR3 length: 11 amino acids. CDR3 sequence (DNA): TGCAGCGTTCGCGCCTTCAACACCATATATTTT. Protein: CSVRAFNTIYF. The complete variable domain, with remaining parts taken from reference TRBV29-1 and TRBJ1-3, reads SAVISQKPSRDICQRGTSLTIQCQVDSQVTMMFWYRQQPGQSLTLIATANQGSEATYESGFVIDKFPISRPNLTFSTLTVSNMSPEDSSIYLCSVRAFNTIYFGEGSWLTVV.

The rearrangement joins TRBV11-2 to TRBJ2-7; D gene unclear. The CDR3 is 14 residues long. Trimming pared 1 base from V and 0 bases from J, leaving 7 bases between. Germline assignment: CDR1 SGHAT and CDR2 FQNNGV. The CDR3 nucleotides read TGTGCCAGCAGCTTAGTTCGGTCCTCCTACGAGCAGTACTTC. Translating gives CASSLVRSSYEQYF.